This T cell receptor beta chain was recorded in a study of shared clonotypes between healthy human individuals. Study-level points and caveats: What limited the represented genetic and exposure-history diversity was the small number of donors. Clonotype sharing across several donors was observed for roughly 5% of naive CD4 clonotypes.

Comments on this clone: Its antigen remains unidentified.

It was across several immunoSEQ plates that each subset's genomic DNA was evenly split. The table came from immunoSEQ multiplex PCR; TCRdb's copy has only in-frame clones and leaves some out. The sample records over 800,000 clones, 92% being singletons. Terminally differentiated effector memory CD45RA+ cells were left out of the naive CD8 fraction, which was CD45RO-negative and positively selected for CCR7. The sequenced sample consisted of naive CD8+ T cells sorted from blood. The receptor comes from a man aged 25 to 40 in good health.

In DNA form, the CDR3 reads TGCAGCGTTGAAGAGGACAGGGGGCCCGATTATGGCTACACCTTC. It is translated as CSVEEDRGPDYGYTF. The V and J genes are TRBV29-1 and TRBJ1-2; the match to TRBD1 covers 11 bases. Looked up from germline, CDR1 is SQVTM and CDR2 is ANQGSEA. The trim removed 0 bases at V and 5 bases at J, leaving 5 bases unmatched. The CDR3 has 15 amino acids.